A selection of T cell receptor beta chains follows, all from one sample in a study of blood T cell repertoires in COVID-19. Using immunoSEQ multiplex PCR, the repertoire was profiled, and TCRdb retains in-frame clones only, with some absent. The sample records 400,000 or so clones, around 84% being singletons. The sequencing input was peripheral blood. The receptors derive from a human donor in a cohort sampled during active COVID-19. The CDR3 runs from the conserved cysteine through the conserved F or W. D genes are given only for firm matches. Size tells how often a clone was seen (once, few, many) or the class of an expanded clone, and some rows leave it out.

>TRBD2|.|TRBJ2-5|TRBV3-1/TRBV3-2
CASSQSAGAWETQYF
TGTGCCAGCAGCCAATCAGCGGGGGCTTGGGAGACCCAGTACTTC
>TRBD1|.|TRBJ2-5|TRBV2
CASSEGGQGGETQYF
TGTGCCAGCAGTGAAGGGGGACAGGGTGGAGAGACCCAGTACTTC
>.|.|TRBJ1-4|TRBV29-1
CSVAAGVGEKLFF
TGCAGCGTTGCGGCAGGGGTGGGGGAAAAACTGTTTTTT
>TRBD2|.|TRBJ2-7|TRBV9
CASSVALGGAYEQYF
TGTGCCAGCAGCGTAGCTTTGGGGGGGGCCTACGAGCAGTACTTC
>TRBD1|once|TRBJ1-4|TRBV2
CASRTDRARGEKLFF
TGTGCCAGCAGGACCGACAGGGCCCGGGGTGAAAAACTGTTTTTT
>TRBD2|once|TRBJ2-4|TRBV2
CASSDLAGVGIQYF
TGTGCCAGCAGTGATCTAGCGGGAGTCGGCATTCAGTACTTC
>.|.|TRBJ1-1|TRBV4-2
CASSRGPLLGTEAFF
TGTGCCAGCAGCCGGGGGCCCCTCTTAGGCACTGAAGCTTTCTTT
>TRBD2|.|TRBJ2-7|TRBV24-1
CATSAGGESSYEQYF
TGTGCCACCAGTGCTGGGGGGGAGAGCTCCTACGAGCAGTACTTC
>.|.|TRBJ2-7|TRBV30
CAWSVTSYEQYF
TGTGCCTGGAGTGTGACATCCTACGAGCAGTACTTC
>.|.|TRBJ2-1|TRBV30
CAWSVEYEQFF
TGTGCCTGGAGTGTAGAGTATGAGCAGTTCTTC
>TRBD2|once|TRBJ2-3|TRBV4-1
CASSPKTSRLAGPDTDTQYF
TGCGCCAGCAGCCCCAAAACTAGCCGACTAGCGGGGCCAGACACAGATACGCAGTATTTT
>.|.|TRBJ2-5|TRBV4-1
CASSQAGDRQETQYF
TGCGCCAGCAGCCAAGCGGGTGACAGACAGGAGACCCAGTACTTC
>TRBD2|.|TRBJ2-2|TRBV5-1
CASSLALAGDTGELFF
TGCGCCAGCAGCTTGGCACTAGCGGGGGACACCGGGGAGCTGTTTTTT
>.|.|TRBJ1-1|TRBV6-5
CASSRGTEAFF
TGTGCCAGCAGTAGAGGGACTGAAGCTTTCTTT
>TRBD1|.|TRBJ2-2|TRBV7-9
CASRAGTALKNTGELFF
TGTGCCAGCAGGGCTGGGACAGCTCTTAAGAACACCGGGGAGCTGTTTTTT
>.|.|TRBJ1-1|TRBV7-8
CASSPNVGHGSVAEAFF
TGTGCCAGCAGCCCTAACGTGGGACACGGATCAGTCGCTGAAGCTTTCTTT
>TRBD2|once|TRBJ2-3|TRBV3-1/TRBV3-2
CASSFTSGEADTQYF
TGTGCCAGCAGCTTCACTAGCGGAGAGGCAGATACGCAGTATTTT
>.|once|TRBJ1-2|TRBV18
CASSPNYRANYGYTF
TGTGCCAGCTCACCAAACTACAGGGCTAACTATGGCTACACCTTC
>.|.|TRBJ2-7|TRBV10-3
CGVSTSSYEQYF
TGTGGCGTATCTACTAGCTCCTACGAGCAGTACTTC
>.|once|TRBJ1-2|TRBV6-5
CASSYSMGGVLYGYTF
TGTGCCAGCAGTTACTCGATGGGGGGTGTGCTCTATGGCTACACCTTC
>.|.|TRBJ1-1|TRBV5-1
CASSLRSQEGAFF
TGCGCCAGCAGCTTGAGGTCGCAGGAGGGAGCTTTCTTT
>TRBD1|few|TRBJ1-4|TRBV5-1
CASSRATGGDEKLFF
TGCGCCAGCAGCCGGGCTACAGGGGGCGATGAAAAACTGTTTTTT
>.|.|TRBJ2-7|TRBV3-1/TRBV3-2
CASSQGSGASYEQYF
TGTGCCAGCAGCCAAGGTTCAGGGGCCTCCTACGAGCAGTACTTC
>TRBD2|.|TRBJ2-5|TRBV29-1
CSVEHQRGDGTQYF
TGCAGCGTTGAACACCAGCGGGGGGATGGGACCCAGTACTTC
>TRBD1|.|TRBJ1-1|TRBV16
CASSQSGTGGTEAFF
TGTGCCAGCAGCCAATCGGGGACAGGGGGTACTGAAGCTTTCTTT
>.|.|TRBJ1-5|TRBV7-2
CASSSEGRLVNQPQHF
TGTGCCAGCAGCTCTGAGGGGAGGTTAGTTAATCAGCCCCAGCATTTT
>.|once|TRBJ1-4|TRBV5-6
CASSSRQTTNEKLFF
TGTGCCAGCAGCTCAAGACAGACAACTAATGAAAAACTGTTTTTT
>TRBD1|.|TRBJ1-2|TRBV5-1
CASSPTHRGYYGYTF
TGCGCCAGCAGCCCGACCCACAGGGGGTACTATGGCTACACCTTC
>TRBD1|.|TRBJ1-2|TRBV18
CASSPPGQGSSYGYTF
TGTGCCAGCTCACCCCCGGGACAGGGGTCTTCCTATGGCTACACCTTC
>TRBD2|.|TRBJ2-1|TRBV5-1
CASSDHRASGRYEQFF
TGCGCCAGCAGCGACCACCGGGCTAGCGGGAGATATGAGCAGTTCTTC
>TRBD2|.|TRBJ2-2|TRBV7-3
CASSSLTSGRPIRLNTGELFF
TGTGCCAGCAGCTCTCTGACTAGCGGGAGGCCGATTAGATTGAACACCGGGGAGCTGTTTTTT
>.|once|TRBJ1-4|TRBV7-9
CASSLGQLKHHEKLFF
TGTGCCAGCAGCTTAGGTCAGTTAAAACATCATGAAAAACTGTTTTTT
>.|.|TRBJ2-1|TRBV7-9
CASSSRGEVQFF
TGTGCCAGCAGCTCCCGGGGAGAGGTTCAATTCTTC
>TRBD1|.|TRBJ1-6|TRBV25-1
CASTLGQGDNSPLHF
TGTGCCAGCACCCTAGGACAGGGTGATAATTCACCCCTCCACTTT
>.|few|TRBJ2-3|TRBV28
CASSWSVTGTDTQYF
TGTGCCAGCAGTTGGAGCGTGACCGGCACAGATACGCAGTATTTT
>TRBD2|.|TRBJ2-3|TRBV30
CARLQRGSTDTQYF
TGTGCCCGATTACAGCGGGGTAGCACAGATACGCAGTATTTT
>.|.|TRBJ2-7|TRBV11-1
CASSFGGTLTYEQYF
TGTGCCAGCAGCTTCGGGGGGACACTTACCTACGAGCAGTACTTC
>TRBD1|.|TRBJ1-2|TRBV5-1
CASHTGGKSYGYTF
TGCGCCAGCCATACAGGGGGCAAAAGCTATGGCTACACCTTC
>TRBD2|.|TRBJ2-1|TRBV7-2
CASSFGVLAGGLNEQFF
TGTGCCAGCAGCTTTGGGGTGCTAGCGGGGGGGCTCAATGAGCAGTTCTTC
>.|few|TRBJ2-7|TRBV12-3/TRBV12-4
CASSLNYLEQYF
TGTGCCAGCAGTTTAAACTATCTCGAGCAGTACTTC
>TRBD2|.|TRBJ2-1|TRBV24-1
CATSDFSTSGLYNEQFF
TGTGCCACCAGTGATTTCTCTACTAGCGGGCTTTACAATGAGCAGTTCTTC
>TRBD2|.|TRBJ2-7|TRBV5-1
CASSLTGRGPYEQYF
TGCGCCAGCAGCTTGACCGGGAGGGGCCCCTACGAGCAGTACTTC
>.|.|TRBJ2-1|TRBV7-9
CASSFGRARFSSYNEQFF
TGTGCCAGCAGCTTCGGCAGGGCCCGATTTAGCTCCTACAATGAGCAGTTCTTC
>TRBD2|.|TRBJ2-7|TRBV7-3
CASSLIAGGTYEQYF
TGTGCCAGCAGCTTAATTGCGGGGGGGACCTACGAGCAGTACTTC
>TRBD2|.|TRBJ2-3|TRBV27
CASSSSAGATDTQYF
TGTGCCAGCAGTTCCTCAGCGGGAGCCACAGATACGCAGTATTTT
>.|.|TRBJ2-1|TRBV10-1
CASSASSGGDNEQFF
TGCGCCAGCAGTGCTTCGAGCGGAGGGGACAATGAGCAGTTCTTC
>.|.|TRBJ2-7|TRBV5-6
CASSLRPFWTTTPYEQYF
TGTGCCAGCAGCTTGCGACCTTTCTGGACAACTACTCCCTACGAGCAGTACTTC
>TRBD1|.|TRBJ1-4|TRBV4-2
CASSQDNRGTNEKLFF
TGTGCCAGCAGCCAAGACAACAGGGGAACTAATGAAAAACTGTTTTTT
>TRBD1|once|TRBJ1-1|TRBV9
CASSDRAHTEAFF
TGTGCCAGCAGTGACAGGGCCCACACTGAAGCTTTCTTT
>TRBD1|.|TRBJ1-4|TRBV7-9
CASSLRRQGREKLFF
TGTGCCAGCAGCTTACGGAGACAGGGACGGGAAAAACTGTTTTTT